This TCR beta chain came from a study of human T cells and chemical hapten exposure. Study background: Upper-back patch tests with 0.01% DPC were read at 6 days.

Unique molecular identifiers were affixed to discrete cDNA molecules within the library. TCRdb recomputed calls from the RACE reads with MiXCR, one row per CDR3 protein. The data contain 150,000 to 200,000 distinct CDR3 sequences, 28% of them singletons. Time point described: patch test 3, about 24 weeks after DPC sensitization. As for treatment: therapeutic diphenylcyclopropenone sensitization with weekly scalp DPC. Donors were 18 to 70-year-old alopecia patients suitable for DPC. Germline assignment: CDR1 DFQATT and CDR2 SNEGSKA (reference sequence). Trimming shortened V by 1 base and J by 5 bases, and 10 bases separated the two germline ends. The CDR3 runs to 13 residues. This clonotype was observed a few times. Its specificity is unknown. Notes on the study in general: The number of TCRs above 1 in 1000 frequency did not change after DPC sensitization.

The sample was whole blood, taken in connection with sensitization to the hapten diphenylcyclopropenone (DPC). The receptor was isolated from a woman aged 18-29 years with alopecia areata. Some clones in this sample may be carry-over from other donors' samples. V and J are TRBV20-1 and TRBJ2-3, with no clear D. CDR3 in amino acids: CSARAPSIDTQYF. DNA of the CDR3: TGCAGTGCTAGAGCCCCCTCTATAGATACGCAGTATTTT.